A selection of T cell receptor beta chains follows, all from one sample in a study of blood T cells in healthy people across ages. MiXCR, applied by TCRdb to the 5' RACE reads, yields one record per CDR3 protein. The sample has approximately 2,000,000 distinct CDR3 sequences; around 40% are singletons. Sequencing was done on a sample of blood. The receptors stem from a human donor in good health. The CDR3 runs from the conserved cysteine through the conserved F or W. The D gene is left open where the match is weak. Clone size appears in some rows only: once, few, many, or a class for an expanded clone.

d_call j_call clone_size v_call cdr3_aa cdr3_nt
TRBD2 TRBJ2-3 . TRBV4-2 CASSHNSGGSTDTQYF TGTGCCAGCAGCCACAATAGCGGGGGTTCCACAGATACGCAGTATTTT
. TRBJ2-5 . TRBV11-1 CASSPSGAGKTQYF TGTGCCAGCAGCCCCTCGGGGGCGGGAAAGACCCAGTACTTC
TRBD2 TRBJ2-1 few TRBV20-1 CSAEKSGLAGEQFF TGCAGTGCTGAGAAGTCGGGACTAGCGGGGGAGCAGTTCTTC
. TRBJ1-5 once TRBV5-1 CASSLESGTQPQHF TGCGCCAGCAGCTTGGAGTCGGGAACTCAGCCCCAGCATTTT
. TRBJ2-1 . TRBV24-1 CATSDLYNGQFF TGTGCCACCAGTGATTTGTACAATGGGCAGTTCTTC
. TRBJ2-4 many TRBV25-1 CASLSGNIQYF TGTGCCAGCCTCTCGGGCAACATTCAGTACTTC
TRBD1 TRBJ1-2 . TRBV10-3 CAISLKGGQGARGYTF TGTGCCATCAGTTTAAAAGGTGGACAGGGGGCGCGTGGTTACACCTTC
TRBD2 TRBJ2-3 . TRBV7-9 CASSDTTSGGLIDTQYF TGTGCCAGCAGCGACACTACTAGCGGGGGGTTAATAGATACGCAGTATTTT
TRBD1 TRBJ2-1 . TRBV4-1 CASSHKRGGNRGYEDEQFF TGCGCCAGCAGCCATAAGAGAGGGGGTAACAGGGGCTACGAGGATGAGCAGTTCTTC
. TRBJ2-2 . TRBV3-1 CASSPTRYIGELFF TGTGCCAGCAGCCCTACCCGGTATATCGGGGAGCTGTTTTTT
TRBD1 TRBJ1-1 . TRBV7-9 CASSSVRQGNTEAFF TGTGCCAGCAGCTCGGTTAGACAGGGGAACACTGAAGCTTTCTTT
. TRBJ2-5 . TRBV9 CASSVETQGRETQYF TGTGCCAGCAGCGTAGAGACCCAGGGGCGGGAGACCCAGTACTTC
TRBD2 TRBJ2-3 . TRBV11-2 CASKAGVVSDTQYF TGTGCCAGCAAGGCGGGGGTGGTTTCAGATACGCAGTATTTT
TRBD1 TRBJ2-4 . TRBV28 CASSEQGATKNIQYF TGTGCCAGCAGCGAACAGGGGGCAACCAAAAACATTCAGTACTTC
. TRBJ1-4 . TRBV7-2 CASSTTGKDEKLFF TGTGCCAGCAGTACGACAGGAAAAGATGAAAAACTGTTTTTT
. TRBJ2-1 . TRBV20-1 CSASKQGTYNEQFF TGCAGTGCTTCAAAACAGGGAACCTACAATGAGCAGTTCTTC
. TRBJ1-2 . TRBV20-1 CSAEIRSRGADGYTF TGCAGTGCTGAAATTCGGAGCAGGGGCGCGGATGGCTACACCTTC
. TRBJ2-7 . TRBV20-1 CSASPRGGYYEQYF TGCAGTGCTAGTCCTCGCGGGGGCTACTACGAGCAGTACTTC
. TRBJ2-7 . TRBV7-2 CASSLAGGAGSPYEQYF TGTGCCAGCAGCTTAGCTGGAGGGGCAGGGTCCCCTTACGAGCAGTACTTC
. TRBJ1-1 . TRBV29-1 CNVARSGMNTEAFF TGCAACGTTGCGAGGTCCGGAATGAACACTGAAGCTTTCTTT
TRBD2 TRBJ2-7 . TRBV11-2 CASSLSPRLAGASYEQYF TGTGCCAGTAGCTTATCCCCCAGACTAGCGGGGGCCTCCTACGAGCAGTACTTC
. TRBJ2-7 many TRBV6-2/TRBV6-3 CASTQSGSLIYEQYF TGTGCCAGCACTCAATCTGGATCCCTGATCTACGAGCAGTACTTC
. TRBJ1-4 many TRBV20-1 CSARSTTPASEKLFF TGCAGTGCTAGATCGACGACCCCAGCCAGCGAAAAACTGTTTTTT
. TRBJ1-1 . TRBV5-1 CASSLAGRSEAFF TGTGCCAGCAGCTTAGCGGGCAGATCTGAAGCTTTCTTT
. TRBJ2-7 few TRBV28 CASSSTWGSSYEQYF TGTGCCAGCAGCTCCACCTGGGGCAGCTCCTACGAGCAGTACTTC
. TRBJ1-5 . TRBV4-1 CASSQGEFQPQHF TGCGCCAGCAGCCAAGGGGAGTTTCAGCCCCAGCATTTT
. TRBJ1-4 few TRBV4-1 CASGAPANEKLFF TGCGCCAGTGGGGCGCCGGCTAATGAAAAACTGTTTTTT
. TRBJ2-7 . TRBV6-5 CASSRGMRDTYEQYF TGTGCCAGCAGCCGGGGCATGCGGGATACCTACGAGCAGTACTTC
. TRBJ2-6 . TRBV7-9 CASSQNSLGANVLTF TGTGCCAGCAGTCAAAACAGCCTGGGGGCCAACGTCCTGACTTTC
. TRBJ1-2 . TRBV7-9 CASSLSEEGGYTF TGTGCCAGCAGCTTAAGTGAGGAGGGTGGCTACACCTTC
. TRBJ2-1 . TRBV2 CASSEGGLRNEQFF TGTGCCAGCAGTGAGGGGGGCCTACGCAATGAGCAGTTCTTC
. TRBJ1-2 . TRBV20-1 CSASATSDRSYGYTF TGCAGTGCTAGCGCTACCTCGGACCGAAGCTATGGCTACACCTTC
. TRBJ1-3 few TRBV4-3 CASSQQTGNTIYF TGCGCCAGCAGCCAACAGACCGGGAACACCATATATTTT
. TRBJ2-5 . TRBV11-1 CASSSGGGQTQYF TGTGCCAGCAGCTCAGGAGGTGGCCAGACCCAGTACTTC
. TRBJ2-2 . TRBV20-1 CSARVTSYTGELFF TGCAGTGCTAGAGTAACTAGTTACACCGGGGAGCTGTTTTTT
TRBD1 TRBJ1-6 . TRBV5-1 CASSSARGSLNSPLHF TGCGCCAGCAGCTCTGCCAGGGGGTCCCTTAATTCACCCCTCCACTTT
. TRBJ1-4 . TRBV4-2 CASSVTGPMNEKLFF TGTGCCAGCAGCGTAACAGGGCCTATGAATGAAAAACTGTTTTTT
TRBD2 TRBJ2-3 . TRBV7-9 CASSALSGGNTDTQYF TGTGCCAGCAGCGCGCTATCGGGGGGGAACACAGATACGCAGTATTTT
TRBD2 TRBJ2-3 . TRBV6-5 CASTEAGFTDTQYF TGTGCCAGCACCGAAGCGGGGTTCACAGATACGCAGTATTTT
. TRBJ2-7 . TRBV21-1 CASSILRGQGGRYEQYF TGTGCCAGCAGCATACTAAGGGGACAGGGAGGGAGATACGAGCAGTACTTC
TRBD1 TRBJ1-6 few TRBV27 CASSFGTGSSPLHF TGTGCCAGCAGTTTCGGGACAGGGAGTTCACCCCTCCACTTT
. TRBJ2-7 few TRBV4-1 CASSQVPETAYEQYF TGCGCCAGCAGCCAAGTACCCGAGACAGCGTACGAGCAGTACTTC
. TRBJ2-6 . TRBV5-1 CASSYRGGSPGANVLTF TGCGCCAGCAGCTATAGGGGGGGAAGTCCTGGGGCCAACGTCCTGACTTTC
TRBD1 TRBJ2-7 . TRBV28 CASSLRSGGKREQYF TGTGCCAGCAGTTTAAGGTCAGGGGGTAAACGCGAGCAGTACTTC
. TRBJ2-5 . TRBV6-2/TRBV6-3 CASSFPGQLGETQYF TGTGCCAGCAGTTTCCCGGGACAACTAGGGGAGACCCAGTACTTC